The clone carrying this TCR beta chain came up once. No antigen is known for it. These data belong to a study of T cells in Graves' hyperthyroidism and ophthalmopathy. The V gene's germline CDR1 is DFQATT and CDR2 SNEGSKA (reference sequence). V was clipped by 2 bases and J by 5 bases, with 18 bases between them. The CDR3 loop spans 15 amino acids. Points from the study as a whole: Ophthalmopathy prediction by the model preceded onset by a median approximately 6.1 months.

Diagnoses used clinical symptoms, serum thyroxine and TRAb, thyroid ultrasound and orbital computed tomography. TCR beta CDR3 regions were amplified from RNA. Researchers ran a first-round RT-PCR on the TCR CDR3 using the HTBI primer set. TCRdb redid the calling of the multiplex PCR reads with MiXCR, one entry per CDR3 protein. The repertoire holds a few hundred thousand distinct CDR3 sequences, with 12% to 15% as singletons. Sequencing was carried out using blood. The rearrangement links TRBV20-1 to TRBJ2-5; the D gene is possibly TRBD1 (6 bases). The source is a woman aged 50 to 65 with Graves' hyperthyroidism that later progressed to Graves' ophthalmopathy. The CDR3 coding sequence is TGCAGTGCTAGAAGTACGCAGGGGCCAGGGGAGACCCAGTACTTC. It translates to CSARSTQGPGETQYF.